Presented here are 13 T cell receptor beta chains from one specimen sequenced in a study of T cells in Graves' hyperthyroidism and ophthalmopathy. TCR beta CDR3 region amplification was performed from RNA transcripts. First-round RT-PCR targeting the TCR CDR3 was performed with the HTBI primer set. TCRdb processed the multiplex PCR reads anew with MiXCR; each CDR3 protein has one entry. The top ten clones hold under 20% of a sample with a few hundred thousand distinct CDR3 sequences, about a sixth of them seen once. The sample was blood. These receptors came from a woman between 18 and 30 years old with Graves' ophthalmopathy.

This clonotype was recorded many times. J is TRBJ2-7 and V is TRBV28; 7 positions agree with TRBD2. Germline-derived CDR1 and CDR2 are MDHEN and SYDVKM. The CDR3 consists of 18 residues. Losses at the gene ends were 3 bases for V and 1 base for J; bases not matched to a gene: 15. The CDR3 protein is CASSFGGRQVAFSYEQYF. CDR3 DNA sequence: TGTGCCAGCAGTTTCGGGGGGAGGCAGGTAGCATTTTCCTACGAGCAGTACTTC.

The chain has TRBV9 and TRBJ2-7; 8 positions agree with TRBD1. Trimming took 0 bases from V and 3 from J; bases not matched to a gene: 5. Germline loops: CDR1 SGDLS, CDR2 YYNGEE. The CDR3 has 15 amino acids. CDR3 loop: CASSVGSGTGYEQYF. In DNA form, the CDR3 reads TGTGCCAGCAGCGTAGGATCCGGGACAGGCTACGAGCAGTACTTC.

The rearrangement links TRBV11-1 to TRBJ1-1; the D is unclear. Germline V gene sequence: CDR1 SGHAT, CDR2 FQDESV (reference sequence). Trimming took 1 base from V and 10 from J, leaving 13 bases between them. The CDR3 is made up of 13 amino acids. Here the CDR3 DNA reads TGTGCCAGCAGCTTAGTGGCGGATAATGCAGCTTTCTTT. Amino acids: CASSLVADNAAFF.

This clonotype was counted a few times. The J gene is TRBJ1-5, the V gene TRBV19; D call uncertain. Germline CDR1 reads LNHDA; CDR2 reads SQIVND (reference sequence). The CDR3 spans 13 residues. V gave up 6 bases and J gave up 4 bases, with 10 bases separating them. For the CDR3, the DNA is TGTGCCAGTAGCGAGGACTGGAATCAGCCCCAGCATTTT. Translation: CASSEDWNQPQHF. The entire variable domain, with the rest obtained from reference TRBV19 and TRBJ1-5, is as follows: DGGITQSPKYLFRKEGQNVTLSCEQNLNHDAMYWYRQDPGQGLRLIYYSQIVNDFQKGDIAEGYSVSREKKESFPLTVTSAQKNPTAFYLCASSEDWNQPQHFGDGTRLSIL.

There are a few counts of this clonotype. The chain has TRBV20-1 and TRBJ1-5; a possible D gene is TRBD1 (5 bases). The CDR3 is 17 residues long. Trimming removed 4 bases from V and 0 bases from J, with 19 bases in between. The V gene's germline CDR1 is DFQATT and CDR2 SNEGSKA (reference sequence). CDR3 protein: CSATRGDLILSNQPQHF. CDR3 in DNA: TGCAGTGCTACCCGAGGGGACCTCATACTTAGCAATCAGCCCCAGCATTTT.

There are a few counts of this clonotype. CDR3 nucleotide sequence: TGTGCCAGCAGCGCCAGATTGGGCTATGGCTACACCTTC. Its translation is CASSARLGYGYTF. The chain links TRBV9 to TRBJ1-2; D remains unclear. CDR3 length equals 13 residues. V lost 3 bases, J lost 4 bases, and 10 bases lay in between. CDR1 and CDR2 from the germline V gene are SGDLS and YYNGEE.

This clonotype has a count of ten or more. The chain recombines TRBV7-8 with TRBJ2-1; tentatively, D is TRBD1 (6 bases). Germline CDR1 reads SGHVS; CDR2 reads FQNEAQ. The CDR3 extends over 16 amino acids. V lost 7 bases, J lost 8 bases, and 24 bases lay in between. Written as DNA, the CDR3 is TGTGCCAGCATACCAATAAGGACAACAGGGCTCGATGAGCAGTTCTTC. Translation gives CASIPIRTTGLDEQFF.

The chain joins TRBV5-1 to TRBJ2-3; no clear D gene. CDR3 length: 14 amino acids. Between the trimmed V and J ends, which lost 0 bases and 2 bases, there was a span of 7 bases. Germline V gene lookup returns CDR1 SGHRS and CDR2 YFSETQ. The CDR3 protein is CASSLEENTDTQYF. Here the CDR3 DNA reads TGCGCCAGCAGCTTGGAAGAGAACACAGATACGCAGTATTTT.

V is TRBV7-3 and J is TRBJ2-2; no definite D call. Trimming shortened V by 0 bases and J by 10 bases, and 15 bases separated the two germline ends. This CDR3 is 15 amino acids long. Germline CDR1 and CDR2: SGHTA and FQGTGA. CDR3 in amino acids: CASSLTSSLVEELFF. The DNA for the CDR3 is TGTGCCAGCAGCTTAACCTCCAGCCTCGTAGAGGAGCTGTTTTTT.

This clonotype has just a few counts. V is TRBV12-3 or TRBV12-4 and J is TRBJ1-4, with D perhaps matching TRBD1 (5 bases). The CDR3 extends over 15 amino acids. V gave up 6 bases and J gave up 4 bases, with 15 bases separating them. For the CDR3, the DNA is TGTGCCAGCAGCCCTTCTTGGCAGGGTAATGAAAAACTGTTTTTT. It yields the protein CASSPSWQGNEKLFF.

This clonotype appeared many times. The chain combines TRBV30 with TRBJ1-4; D is unresolved. The V and J ends lost 2 bases and 4 bases respectively, with 11 bases between them. CDR1 is GTSNPN, CDR2 SVGIG, per germline (reference sequence). The CDR3 runs to 14 residues. The CDR3 coding sequence is TGTGCCTGGAGTTCCTCGGGGAGTAATGAAAAACTGTTTTTT. It encodes CAWSSSGSNEKLFF.

This clonotype has more than one count but fewer than ten. The J gene is TRBJ2-2, the V gene TRBV5-4, with TRBD1 as a possible D gene (6 bases). Germline assignment: CDR1 SGHNT and CDR2 YYREEE (reference sequence). This CDR3 comprises 15 residues. V lost 0 bases to trimming and J lost 2 bases, with 8 bases between them. The CDR3 here is CASSLGDINTGELFF. The CDR3 DNA reads TGTGCCAGCAGCTTGGGGGACATCAACACCGGGGAGCTGTTTTTT.

In its sample, this clonotype was seen many times. V and J are TRBV28 and TRBJ1-2, with 7 bases lining up with TRBD1. The CDR3 runs 15 residues. Germline trimming cut 5 bases from V and 7 bases from J; bases unmatched to any gene: 13. CDR1 is MDHEN and CDR2 is SYDVKM in the germline V gene. The CDR3 region has the DNA TGTGCCAGCAGTCCCCTTCGACAGGGAACCTTTGGCTACACCTTC. Translated, it gives CASSPLRQGTFGYTF.